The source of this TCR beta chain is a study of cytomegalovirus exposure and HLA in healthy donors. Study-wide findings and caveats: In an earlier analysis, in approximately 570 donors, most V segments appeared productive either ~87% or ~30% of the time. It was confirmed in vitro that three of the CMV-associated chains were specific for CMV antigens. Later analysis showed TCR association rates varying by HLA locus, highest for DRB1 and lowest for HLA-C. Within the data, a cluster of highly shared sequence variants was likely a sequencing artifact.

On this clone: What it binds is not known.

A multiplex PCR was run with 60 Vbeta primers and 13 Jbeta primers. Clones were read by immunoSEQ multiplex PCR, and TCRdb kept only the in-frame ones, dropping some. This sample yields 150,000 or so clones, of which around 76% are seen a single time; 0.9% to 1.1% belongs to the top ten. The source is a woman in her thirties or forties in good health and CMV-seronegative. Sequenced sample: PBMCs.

DNA for the CDR3: TGCGCCAGCAGCTTGGAGGGAAGACGGGATGGTGAGCAGTTCTTC. As protein: CASSLEGRRDGEQFF. The rearrangement joins TRBV5-1 to TRBJ2-1; a weak D match, TRBD2 (5 bases). V was pared by 0 bases and J by 9 bases, with 16 bases between. From germline, CDR1 is SGHRS and CDR2 YFSETQ. The CDR3 spans 15 residues.